Listed below are T cell receptor beta chains from one sample, sequenced in a study of T cell repertoires in cytomegalovirus infection. Each CDR3 protein is one row after TCRdb ran MiXCR on the reads. The sample yields 230,000 or so distinct CDR3 sequences, over 15% seen once. The sample was CD8+ T cells from PBMCs. These receptors all come from a human donor in good health (CMV status not recorded). Some clones in this sample may be carry-over from other donors' samples. Each CDR3 is given with its conserved first and last residue. A D gene is named only where the DNA matches it firmly. Clone size is given for some rows only: seen once, a few or many times, or a class if the clone is expanded.

j_call clone_size v_call d_call cdr3_aa cdr3_nt
TRBJ1-1 NA TRBV6-2/TRBV6-3 TRBD1 CASSWTGAEAFF TGTGCCAGCAGTTGGACAGGGGCTGAAGCTTTCTTT
TRBJ2-3 few TRBV11-3 TRBD1 CASSPRGRDTQYF TGTGCCAGCAGCCCCAGGGGGCGTGATACGCAGTATTTT
TRBJ1-4 NA TRBV20-1 TRBD1 CSAQIPGQGNEKLFF TGCAGTGCTCAAATCCCGGGACAGGGTAATGAAAAACTGTTTTTT
TRBJ2-2 NA TRBV7-8 NA CASTPTGAGGELFF TGTGCCAGCACCCCCACCGGGGCAGGAGGGGAGCTGTTTTTT
TRBJ1-5 NA TRBV7-2 NA CASSLEGKLSNQPQHF TGTGCCAGCAGCTTAGAGGGCAAACTTAGCAATCAGCCCCAGCATTTT
TRBJ1-5 many TRBV6-2/TRBV6-3 NA CASSYAGAGRHKSNQPQHF TGTGCCAGCAGTTACGCGGGGGCAGGGCGCCATAAGAGCAATCAGCCCCAGCATTTT
TRBJ2-2 NA TRBV3-1 NA CASSPQRVGTGELFF TGTGCCAGCAGCCCGCAAAGGGTTGGGACCGGGGAGCTGTTTTTT
TRBJ2-7 NA TRBV3-1 TRBD1 CASSQDFEGALSYEQYF TGTGCCAGCAGCCAAGATTTCGAGGGGGCATTGTCCTACGAGCAGTACTTC
TRBJ2-1 many TRBV7-9 NA CASSSTLTSSYNEQFF TGTGCCAGCAGCTCCACTCTCACTAGCTCCTACAATGAGCAGTTCTTC
TRBJ2-5 NA TRBV6-2/TRBV6-3 TRBD2 CASSYVAGGPETQYF TGTGCCAGCAGTTATGTGGCGGGGGGGCCGGAGACCCAGTACTTC
TRBJ1-6 few TRBV2 NA CARSSSGTESSYNSPLHF TGTGCCAGATCTTCATCCGGGACGGAAAGCTCCTATAATTCACCCCTCCACTTT
TRBJ1-1 many TRBV14 NA CASSRWTNTEAFF TGTGCCAGCAGCCGTTGGACGAACACTGAAGCTTTCTTT
TRBJ1-4 few TRBV20-1 NA CSARDYEQGEKLFF TGCAGTGCTAGAGATTACGAGCAAGGTGAAAAACTGTTTTTT
TRBJ1-1 NA TRBV4-1 TRBD1 CASSQDDRVGTEAFF TGCGCCAGCAGCCAAGACGACAGGGTAGGAACTGAAGCTTTCTTT
TRBJ1-6 once TRBV5-6 NA CASSFSRDTYNSPLHF TGTGCCAGCAGCTTCAGCCGGGACACCTATAATTCACCCCTCCACTTT
TRBJ1-6 NA TRBV5-5 NA CASSSTPGSSPLHF TGTGCCAGCAGCTCAACACCAGGGTCTTCACCCCTCCACTTT
TRBJ2-2 many TRBV6-8 NA CASTEDTGELFF TGCGCCAGCACCGAGGACACCGGGGAGCTGTTTTTT
TRBJ2-7 NA TRBV6-5 TRBD2 CASSPLAGGPYEQYF TGTGCCAGCAGTCCGCTAGCGGGGGGGCCCTACGAGCAGTACTTC
TRBJ2-5 few TRBV5-6 NA CASSFILRAEETQYF TGTGCCAGCAGCTTTATTTTACGAGCAGAAGAGACCCAGTACTTC
TRBJ1-1 NA TRBV12-3/TRBV12-4 TRBD1 CASGRTGDMNTEAFF TGTGCCAGCGGGAGGACAGGGGATATGAACACTGAAGCTTTCTTT
TRBJ2-1 few TRBV29-1 NA CSVVSGYEQFF TGCAGCGTTGTATCGGGATATGAGCAGTTCTTC
TRBJ2-2 few TRBV7-9 TRBD2 CASSAPGGSNTGELFF TGTGCCAGCAGCGCGCCGGGGGGGTCGAACACCGGGGAGCTGTTTTTT
TRBJ2-1 few TRBV19 NA CASSWQGYNEQFF TGTGCCAGTAGTTGGCAGGGCTACAATGAGCAGTTCTTC
TRBJ2-1 NA TRBV3-1 NA CASSQDRPGRAKEQFF TGTGCCAGCAGCCAAGATCGCCCGGGACGGGCGAAGGAGCAGTTCTTC
TRBJ1-2 many TRBV6-2/TRBV6-3 NA CASSSPPLNGYTF TGTGCCAGCAGTTCGCCCCCACTAAATGGCTACACCTTC
TRBJ2-1 NA TRBV19 TRBD2 CASSIDGGLLAGVRNEQFF TGTGCCAGTAGTATAGATGGGGGACTACTAGCGGGGGTGCGTAATGAGCAGTTCTTC
TRBJ2-6 few TRBV29-1 NA CSVARADPSGANVLTF TGCAGCGTTGCGAGGGCAGACCCCTCTGGGGCCAACGTCCTGACTTTC
TRBJ2-3 NA TRBV7-9 NA CMEETSTDTQYF TGCATGGAGGAAACTAGCACAGATACGCAGTATTTT
TRBJ2-2 many TRBV28 TRBD1 CASSLGTGVTGELFF TGTGCCAGCAGTCTCGGGACAGGGGTAACCGGGGAGCTGTTTTTT
TRBJ1-2 many TRBV7-8 TRBD1 CASSLYPGQADGYTF TGTGCCAGCAGCTTGTATCCTGGACAGGCGGATGGCTACACCTTC
TRBJ2-1 once TRBV7-2 NA CASSETSGGDNEQSF TGTGCCAGCAGCGAGACTAGTGGGGGGGACAATGAGCAGTCCTTC
TRBJ1-1 NA TRBV6-6 NA CASSYSLDVGPLARAFF TGTGCCAGCAGTTACTCCCTAGATGTCGGGCCACTAGCTCGGGCTTTCTTT
TRBJ2-1 few TRBV4-1 TRBD1 CASSQDRQGLYNEQFF TGCGCCAGCAGCCAAGATCGACAGGGGCTATACAATGAGCAGTTCTTC
TRBJ2-3 many TRBV28 TRBD1 CASSSPRTGVESPDTQYF TGTGCCAGCAGTTCCCCTCGGACAGGGGTTGAAAGCCCAGATACGCAGTATTTT
TRBJ1-1 many TRBV7-6 NA CASSSPGSGNSEAFF TGTGCCAGCAGTTCCCCAGGGTCGGGGAACTCTGAAGCTTTCTTT
TRBJ2-2 many TRBV29-1 NA CSVEGQSKAGELFF TGCAGCGTTGAGGGGCAGTCCAAGGCCGGGGAGCTGTTTTTT
TRBJ2-5 few TRBV28 NA CASSFGRVEETQYF TGTGCCAGCAGTTTTGGTCGGGTCGAAGAGACCCAGTACTTC
TRBJ1-5 NA TRBV6-2/TRBV6-3 NA CASSLYRDQPQHF TGTGCCAGCAGCTTATACAGGGATCAGCCCCAGCATTTT
TRBJ1-3 NA TRBV29-1 NA CSVEDPEAGGLGNTIYF TGCAGCGTTGAAGATCCGGAAGCGGGGGGCCTTGGAAACACCATATATTTT
TRBJ1-2 many TRBV6-2/TRBV6-3 NA CATSAGFNYGYTF TGTGCCACCTCGGCCGGGTTTAACTATGGCTACACCTTC
TRBJ1-5 NA TRBV6-1 TRBD1 CASRGWTGQDQPQHF TGTGCCAGCAGAGGGTGGACAGGGCAGGATCAGCCCCAGCATTTT
TRBJ2-1 few TRBV2 TRBD2 CASGEGSSSYNEQFF TGTGCCAGTGGGGAGGGATCTAGCTCCTACAATGAGCAGTTCTTC